Shown below are 9 T cell receptor beta chains from a single sample sequenced in a study of cytomegalovirus exposure and HLA in healthy donors. Both 60 Vbeta primers and 13 Jbeta primers went into the PCR. Only in-frame clones appear in the TCRdb table, and some are missing; sequencing was by immunoSEQ multiplex PCR. The listing contains tens of thousands of clones. Specimen: PBMCs. The source of these receptors is a woman aged 40 to 50 in good health and CMV-seropositive.

This chain uses TRBV7-8 with TRBJ2-5; 11 bases are a match to TRBD2. This CDR3 is 16 amino acids long. J lost 6 bases, V lost 1 base, and 7 bases had no gene match. Per the germline V gene, CDR1 is SGHVS and CDR2 is FQNEAQ. The CDR3, as DNA: TGTGCCAGCAGCTTAGTATTAGCGGGGGGGCTGAAGACCCAGTACTTC. Translating it yields CASSLVLAGGLKTQYF.

This chain connects TRBV7-2 to TRBJ2-3; D remains unclear. Germline lookup yields CDR1 SGHTA and CDR2 FQGNSA. V gave up 5 bases and J gave up 0 bases, with 9 bases separating them. CDR3 length equals 14 residues. CDR3 sequence (DNA): TGTGCCAGCAGCGTAGGTCGGAGCACAGATACGCAGTATTTT. This translates into CASSVGRSTDTQYF. Full variable domain (remainder filled in from reference TRBV7-2 and TRBJ2-3): GAGVSQSPSNKVTEKGKDVELRCDPISGHTALYWYRQSLGQGLEFLIYFQGNSAPDKSGLPSDRFSAERTGGSVSTLTIQRTQQEDSAVYLCASSVGRSTDTQYFGPGTRLTVL.

The chain links TRBV19 to TRBJ1-1; D is unclear. The CDR3 spans 14 residues. Per germline, CDR1 LNHDA and CDR2 SQIVND (reference sequence). V dropped 3 bases and J dropped 5 bases, with 13 bases sitting between them. The CDR3 DNA reads TGTGCCAGTAGTATTGTGCATTCGGGTACTGAAGCTTTCTTT. Residues: CASSIVHSGTEAFF.

V gene TRBV19 combines with J gene TRBJ1-5; 11 positions agree with TRBD1. Germline V lookup: CDR1 LNHDA, CDR2 SQIVND (reference sequence). The V segment lost 7 bases and the J segment 6 bases; nucleotides outside the gene matches: 5. The CDR3 consists of 14 residues. The CDR3 DNA reads TGTGCCAGTATCCGGACAGGGGGCCCTCAGCCCCAGCATTTT. It is translated as CASIRTGGPQPQHF.

The rearrangement uses TRBV12-5 and TRBJ2-4; 9 bases match TRBD1. V gave up 0 bases and J gave up 3 bases; unmatched junction bases: 15. Germline V lookup: CDR1 LGHNT, CDR2 FRNRAP. The CDR3 has 20 residues. CDR3 DNA: TGTGCTAGTGGTTTGGTACTCGGGGACAGGGCCCACGAGGGCAAAAACATTCAGTACTTC. Its protein is CASGLVLGDRAHEGKNIQYF.

The chain links TRBV2 to TRBJ2-5; 9 nucleotides align to TRBD1. V gave up 8 bases and J gave up 11 bases; unmatched junction bases: 15. CDR3 length: 14 residues. In germline, CDR1 is SNHLY, CDR2 FYNNEI. The CDR3 here is CASGGGTGKIKQYF. In nucleotides, the CDR3 is TGTGCCAGCGGGGGAGGGACAGGGAAAATCAAGCAGTACTTC. Combining the CDR3 with reference TRBV2 and TRBJ2-5 gives the whole variable domain EPEVTQTPSHQVTQMGQEVILRCVPISNHLYFYWYRQILGQKVEFLVSFYNNEISEKSEIFDDQFSVERPDGSNFTLKIRSTKLEDSAMYFCASGGGTGKIKQYFGPGTRLLVL.

About this clone itself: At one end, the junction sequence differs from germline, possibly due to a read error. This chain connects TRBV7-8 to TRBJ1-4; 8 nucleotides agree with TRBD1. There are 18 residues in the CDR3. Germline-derived CDR1 and CDR2 are SGHVS and FQNEAQ. The CDR3 region is CASSSYTSGGDEAERLFF. In DNA form, the CDR3 reads TGTGCCAGCAGCTCCTATACGTCAGGGGGCGACGAAGCGGAAAGACTGTTTTTT.

In DNA form, the CDR3 reads TGTGCCAGCAGCCGGACAGAGCAGACCGGGGAGCTGTTTTTT. Amino acids: CASSRTEQTGELFF. This chain joins TRBV7-3 and TRBJ2-2; TRBD1 is a possible D gene (6 bases). Per the germline V gene, CDR1 is SGHTA and CDR2 is FQGTGA. Trimming stripped 5 bases from V and 5 bases from J, with 12 bases between. The CDR3 is made up of 14 amino acids.

The J gene is TRBJ2-7, the V gene TRBV9, with D perhaps TRBD2 (5 bases). Germline CDR1 SGDLS, CDR2 YYNGEE. This CDR3 is 15 amino acids long. V lost 0 bases to trimming and J lost 3 bases, with 13 bases between them. The CDR3 protein is CASSVAADGDYEQYF. CDR3 in DNA: TGTGCCAGCAGCGTAGCCGCCGACGGGGACTACGAGCAGTACTTC.